This section outlines one T cell receptor (beta chain) sequence together with its context. Its antigen is undetermined. The sample is drawn from a study of T cells in Graves' hyperthyroidism and ophthalmopathy. Notes on the study in general: From stable hyperthyroidism, ophthalmopathy was separated by a 13 V-J model. Blood also carried most thyroid clonotypes expanded above 0.001.

The CDR3 covers 15 residues. The germline CDR1 and CDR2 sequences are SQVTM and ANQGSEA. V shed 7 bases and J 1 base; nucleotides not matched to a gene: 8. Amplified TCR beta CDR3 regions came from RNA transcripts. During a first-round RT-PCR of the TCR CDR3, the HTBI primer set was used. TCRdb redid the calling of the multiplex PCR reads with MiXCR, one entry per CDR3 protein. This table has 600,000 to 700,000 distinct CDR3 sequences, roughly 46% appearing once. The sample comprised peripheral blood or thyroid tissue (not recorded which). The genes are TRBV29-1 and TRBJ2-2; TRBD2 agrees at 8 bases. This clonotype originated in an adult man with Graves' disease, either hyperthyroidism or ophthalmopathy (not recorded which). The CDR3, as DNA: TGCAGCGCGGGAGGGGCTAGCGGGAACACCGGGGAGCTGTTTTTT. Translated: CSAGGASGNTGELFF.